One and the same sample provided the 20 T cell receptor beta chains below, sequenced in a study of cytomegalovirus exposure and HLA in healthy donors. PCR involved 60 Vbeta and 13 Jbeta primers. TCRdb's table, derived via immunoSEQ multiplex PCR, lists solely in-frame clones and lacks some. Seen here are roughly 230,000 clones, around four fifths observed once, and the top ten hold around 0.44%. The sequenced sample was PBMCs. The receptors stem from a boy aged 10-17 years in good health and CMV-seronegative.

This chain links TRBV11-3 with TRBJ2-1, with 10 nucleotides matching TRBD2. The junction had 10 bases not matched to a gene; V was cut back by 1 base and J by 7 bases. CDR3 size: 17 residues. Germline values: CDR1 SGHNT, CDR2 YENEEA. This chain's CDR3 is CASSLGESGRAGNEQFF. CDR3 nucleotide sequence: TGTGCCAGCAGCTTAGGGGAAAGCGGGAGGGCCGGAAATGAGCAGTTCTTC.

The chain uses TRBV5-6 and TRBJ1-2, with 7 bases lining up with TRBD1. Losses at the gene ends were 4 bases for V and 8 bases for J; bases not matched to a gene: 14. The CDR3 has 15 residues. CDR1 is SGHDT, CDR2 YYEEEE, per germline. Written as DNA, the CDR3 is TGTGCCAGCAGCATAGGACAGGCTACGACGAGAGGCTACACCTTC. This encodes CASSIGQATTRGYTF.

The chain recombines TRBV7-9 with TRBJ1-2; D remains unclear. V lost 4 bases and J 7 bases, leaving 19 bases between the germline ends. CDR3 length equals 15 residues. In germline, CDR1 is SEHNR, CDR2 FQNEAQ (reference sequence). The CDR3 region has the DNA TGTGCCAGCAGCTCTCCCAGGCAGGCCTCCGGTGGCTACACCTTC. Protein: CASSSPRQASGGYTF.

The V call is TRBV29-1, the J call TRBJ1-4, with 8 positions matching TRBD1. Germline trimming cut 1 base from V and 7 bases from J; bases unmatched to any gene: 2. The CDR3 has 13 amino acids. Germline CDR1 is SQVTM and CDR2 is ANQGSEA. CDR3 in DNA: TGCAGCGTTGAAGTGACAGGGGTTGAAAAACTGTTTTTT. As protein: CSVEVTGVEKLFF.

The chain links TRBV5-8 to TRBJ2-7, with D possibly matching TRBD1 (5 bases). Germline V CDR1 and CDR2: SGHTS, YDEGEE. Deletions cut 1 base from V and 3 bases from J, with 14 bases between. CDR3 length: 15 residues. The CDR3 DNA reads as TGTGCCAGCAGCTTGTCCTTTGCCCAGGGCTACGAGCAGTACTTC. Protein sequence: CASSLSFAQGYEQYF. The whole variable domain, remainder taken from reference TRBV5-8 and TRBJ2-7, is EAGVTQSPTHLIKTRGQQATLRCSPISGHTSVYWYQQALGLGLQFLLWYDEGEERNRGNFPPRFSGRQFPNYSSELNVNALELEDSALYLCASSLSFAQGYEQYFGPGTRLTVT.

This clone showed up just a few times. The V and J genes are TRBV25-1 and TRBJ1-4; TRBD1 might be the D (6 bases). The CDR3 extends over 16 amino acids. The V gene lost 2 bases and the J gene lost 0 bases, with 10 bases spanning the gap. The germline V gene has CDR1 MGHDK and CDR2 SYGVNS. The CDR3 loop is CASSERRGTTNEKLFF. CDR3 sequence (DNA): TGTGCCAGCAGTGAACGCAGGGGAACAACTAATGAAAAACTGTTTTTT.

V usage is TRBV18 and J usage is TRBJ1-5; TRBD1 agrees at 7 bases. V shed 2 bases and J 7 bases; nucleotides not matched to a gene: 5. CDR3 length equals 14 residues. Germline CDR1 reads KGHSH; CDR2 reads LQKENI. The CDR3 nucleotides are TGTGCCAGCTCACCAGAGGGGGCCGGGCAGCCCCAGCATTTT. This codes for CASSPEGAGQPQHF.

The rearrangement uses TRBV30 and TRBJ2-2; weak D call: TRBD2 (6 bases). Trimming shortened V by 3 bases and J by 1 base, and 9 bases separated the two germline ends. Per germline, CDR1 GTSNPN and CDR2 SVGIG (reference sequence). The CDR3 spans 14 residues. CDR3 sequence: CAWSFSGNTGELFF. The CDR3 region has the DNA TGTGCCTGGAGCTTTAGCGGGAACACCGGGGAGCTGTTTTTT. Complete variable domain (other parts from reference TRBV30 and TRBJ2-2): SQTIHQWPATLVQPVGSPLSLECTVEGTSNPNLYWYRQAAGRGLQLLFYSVGIGQISSEVPQNLSASRPQDRQFILSSKKLLLSDSGFYLCAWSFSGNTGELFFGEGSRLTVL.

Comment on this clone: At one of its ends the junction is not consistent with the germline gene, which may arise from a read error. The chain uses TRBV6-6 and TRBJ2-3; perhaps TRBD2 as D (6 bases). The germline V gene encodes CDR1 MNHNY and CDR2 SVGAGI (reference sequence). The CDR3 is 14 amino acids. In DNA, the CDR3 is TGTGCCAGCAGTTACGGGGGGAGTGGAGATACGCGGTATTTT. Translation: CASSYGGSGDTRYF.

The V and J genes are TRBV6-5 and TRBJ1-4; D possibly corresponds to TRBD1 (5 bases). The V and J ends lost 6 bases and 8 bases respectively, with 10 bases between them. CDR3 length: 12 amino acids. Germline V lookup: CDR1 MNHEY, CDR2 SVGAGI. CDR3 protein: CASSRDSEKLFF. The CDR3 bases are TGTGCCAGCAGCCGTGACAGCGAAAAACTGTTTTTT.

This sequence joins TRBV27 and TRBJ2-7; weak D call: TRBD1 (5 bases). V was cut by 2 bases and J by 3 bases, with 14 bases left in between. The CDR3 consists of 15 residues. CDR1 is MNHEY, CDR2 SMNVEV, per germline (reference sequence). CDR3 sequence: CASSLRGITGYEQYF. The CDR3, as DNA: TGTGCCAGCAGTTTAAGGGGAATCACAGGCTACGAGCAGTACTTC.

The chain carries TRBV10-1 and TRBJ2-5, with TRBD2 matching over 10 bases. This CDR3 has 15 residues. J was trimmed by 3 bases and V by 0 bases; bases with no gene match: 1. Per the germline V gene, CDR1 is WNHNN and CDR2 is SYGVQD (reference sequence). CDR3 amino acids: CASSESSGGKETQYF. CDR3 nucleotides: TGCGCCAGCAGTGAGTCTAGCGGGGGGAAAGAGACCCAGTACTTC.

The chain has TRBV27 and TRBJ2-2; 8 positions agree with TRBD1. The CDR3 is 15 amino acids. Germline-derived CDR1 and CDR2 are MNHEY and SMNVEV (reference sequence). J lost 4 bases, V lost 3 bases, and 4 bases had no gene match. CDR3 in amino acids: CASSLDRVATGELFF. The CDR3 region has the DNA TGTGCCAGCAGTTTGGACAGGGTTGCCACCGGGGAGCTGTTTTTT.

J is TRBJ2-5 and V is TRBV5-4; D may be TRBD2 (7 bases). Trimming pared 5 bases from V and 3 bases from J, leaving 17 bases between. In germline, CDR1 is SGHNT, CDR2 YYREEE (reference sequence). The CDR3 totals 15 residues. In DNA, the CDR3 is TGTGCCAGCAGGAATCCCGGGGGGCCAGAAGAGACCCAGTACTTC. Translating gives CASRNPGGPEETQYF.

The rearrangement links TRBV6-1 to TRBJ1-1, with a tentative D call TRBD1 (5 bases). This CDR3 is 13 amino acids long. The germline V gene has CDR1 MNHNS and CDR2 SASEGT. Trimming stripped 5 bases from V and 8 bases from J, with 15 bases between. Written as DNA, the CDR3 is TGTGCCAGCAGTTTTTTTCCAGGGCGCGAAGCTTTCTTT. Its protein product is CASSFFPGREAFF.

As concerns this clone: The DNA is left out, because the CDR3 cannot be placed on it with certainty; the CDR3 is given as TCRdb lists it. V gene TRBV7-8 combines with J gene TRBJ1-5; the table names TRBD1, a call not compared with the DNA. The germline gives CDR1 SGHVS, CDR2 FQNEAQ. A total of 20 residues make up the CDR3, ends included. The CDR3 region is CASSFRGRDRERRSNQPQHF.

V and J are TRBV27 and TRBJ1-4; D unresolved. The CDR3 spans 17 residues. CDR1 is MNHEY, CDR2 SMNVEV, per germline (reference sequence). V lost 2 bases to trimming and J lost 4 bases, with 17 bases between them. CDR3 nucleotides: TGTGCCAGCAGTTTAATTGACCCTGACGGGTTTAATGAAAAACTGTTTTTT. Its protein product is CASSLIDPDGFNEKLFF.

This clone was seen a few times. The V and J genes are TRBV27 and TRBJ1-2, with TRBD1 matching over 8 bases. After removal of 6 bases from V and 8 bases from J, the junction contained 5 bases not matched to a gene. The length of the CDR3 is 12 residues. The germline CDR1 and CDR2 sequences are MNHEY and SMNVEV (reference sequence). CDR3 sequence reads: CASSTGGRGYTF. In DNA form, the CDR3 reads TGTGCCAGCAGCACAGGGGGTAGGGGCTACACCTTC.

The V and J genes are TRBV5-8 and TRBJ2-6; 9 bases agree with TRBD1. This CDR3 spans 20 amino acids. Germline V lookup: CDR1 SGHTS, CDR2 YDEGEE. J lost 0 bases, V lost 4 bases, and 14 bases had no gene match. This chain's CDR3 is CASSPLVWTGVLSGANVLTF. Written as DNA, the CDR3 is TGTGCCAGCAGCCCCCTGGTTTGGACAGGGGTTCTCTCTGGGGCCAACGTCCTGACTTTC.

The chain employs TRBV4-1 and TRBJ1-4, with 7 bases aligning to TRBD1. In germline, CDR1 is MGHRA, CDR2 YSYEKL. V shed 2 bases, J shed 6 bases, and the junction held 6 bases outside the gene matches. CDR3 length: 15 amino acids. The CDR3 is CASSQHGQEDEKLFF. The CDR3, as DNA: TGCGCCAGCAGCCAACACGGACAGGAGGATGAAAAACTGTTTTTT.